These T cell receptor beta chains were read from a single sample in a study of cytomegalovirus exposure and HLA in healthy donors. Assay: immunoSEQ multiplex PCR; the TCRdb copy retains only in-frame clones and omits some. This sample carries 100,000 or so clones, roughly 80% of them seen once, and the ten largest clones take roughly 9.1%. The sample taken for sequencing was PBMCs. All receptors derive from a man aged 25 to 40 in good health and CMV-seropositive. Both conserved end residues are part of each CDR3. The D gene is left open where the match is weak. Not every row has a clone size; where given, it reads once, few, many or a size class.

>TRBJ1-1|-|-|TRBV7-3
TGTGCCAGCAGCCCCGGACAGCTGAACACTGAAGCTTTCTTT
CASSPGQLNTEAFF
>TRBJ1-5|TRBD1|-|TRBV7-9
TGTTCCAGCAGCCCGGGGACAGGAGGTCCCAATCAGCCCCAGCATTTT
CSSSPGTGGPNQPQHF
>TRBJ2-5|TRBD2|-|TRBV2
TGTGCCAGCAGATTTAGTAGCGGGGGTAGGGAGACCCAGTACTTC
CASRFSSGGRETQYF
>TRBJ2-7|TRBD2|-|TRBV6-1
TGTGCCAGCAGTGAATATCGAGGGGTAGCGGGGGCCGCCTCCTACGAGCAGTACTTC
CASSEYRGVAGAASYEQYF
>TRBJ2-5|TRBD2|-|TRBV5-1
TGCGCCAGCAGCTTGGGGACTAGCGGGGAATATGAGACCCAGTACTTC
CASSLGTSGEYETQYF
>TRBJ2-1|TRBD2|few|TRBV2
TGTGCCAGCAGGCTGGGCGGGGGGGCCCACAATGAGCAGTTCTTC
CASRLGGGAHNEQFF
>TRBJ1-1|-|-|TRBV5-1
TGCGCCAGCAGCTTGGAGGACATTGGGGTTTCTGAAGCTTTCTTT
CASSLEDIGVSEAFF
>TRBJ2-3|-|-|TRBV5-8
TGTGCCAGCAGCTTTGGGAGAGCTAGCACAGATACGCAGTATTTT
CASSFGRASTDTQYF
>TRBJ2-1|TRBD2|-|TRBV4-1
TGCGCCAGCAGCCAAGATCCGACGCTAGCGGGGGCCCGATACAATGAGCAGTTCTTC
CASSQDPTLAGARYNEQFF
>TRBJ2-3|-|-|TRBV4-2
TGTGCCAGCAGCCACCACACAGATACGCAGTATTTT
CASSHHTDTQYF
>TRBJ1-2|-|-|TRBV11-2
TGTGCCAGCAGCTTATCTGGGGCCAGGGGTACGAATGGCTACACCTTC
CASSLSGARGTNGYTF
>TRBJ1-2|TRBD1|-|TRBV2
TGTGCCAGCACTATGGACAGGGGGCTAGACTATGGCTACACCTTC
CASTMDRGLDYGYTF